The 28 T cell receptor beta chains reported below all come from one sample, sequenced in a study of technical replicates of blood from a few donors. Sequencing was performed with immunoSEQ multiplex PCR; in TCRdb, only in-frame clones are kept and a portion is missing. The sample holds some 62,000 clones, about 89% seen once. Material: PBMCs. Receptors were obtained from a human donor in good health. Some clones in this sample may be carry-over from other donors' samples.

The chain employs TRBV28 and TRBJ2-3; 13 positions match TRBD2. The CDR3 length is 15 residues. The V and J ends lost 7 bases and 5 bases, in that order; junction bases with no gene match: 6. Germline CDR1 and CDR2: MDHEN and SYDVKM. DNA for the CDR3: TGTGCCAGCATGCTTCGACTAGCGGGAGGAGATACGCAGTATTTT. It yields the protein CASMLRLAGGDTQYF. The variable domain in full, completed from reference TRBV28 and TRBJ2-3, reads DVKVTQSSRYLVKRTGEKVFLECVQDMDHENMFWYRQDPGLGLRLIYFSYDVKMKEKGDIPEGYSVSREKKERFSLILESASTNQTSMYLCASMLRLAGGDTQYFGPGTRLTVL.

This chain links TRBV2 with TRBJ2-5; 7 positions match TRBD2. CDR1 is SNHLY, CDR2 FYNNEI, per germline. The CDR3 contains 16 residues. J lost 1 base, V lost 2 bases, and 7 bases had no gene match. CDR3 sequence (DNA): TGTGCCAGCAGTGAAACCCTTGCTAGCGGCCAAGAGACCCAGTACTTC. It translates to CASSETLASGQETQYF.

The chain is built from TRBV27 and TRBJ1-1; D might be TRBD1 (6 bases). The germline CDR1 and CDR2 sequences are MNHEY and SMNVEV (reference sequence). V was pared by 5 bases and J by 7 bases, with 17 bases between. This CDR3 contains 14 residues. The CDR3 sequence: CASSTNTGLGEAFF. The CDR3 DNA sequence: TGTGCCAGCAGTACAAACACAGGGTTGGGTGAAGCTTTCTTT.

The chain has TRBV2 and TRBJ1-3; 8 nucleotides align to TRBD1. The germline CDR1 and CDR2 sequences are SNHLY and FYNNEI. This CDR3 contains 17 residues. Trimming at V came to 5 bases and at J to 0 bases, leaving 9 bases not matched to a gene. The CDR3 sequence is CASSRQRTGRSGNTIYF. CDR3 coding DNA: TGTGCCAGCAGTCGACAGAGGACAGGGCGCTCTGGAAACACCATATATTTT. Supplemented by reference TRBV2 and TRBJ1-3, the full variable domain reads EPEVTQTPSHQVTQMGQEVILRCVPISNHLYFYWYRQILGQKVEFLVSFYNNEISEKSEIFDDQFSVERPDGSNFTLKIRSTKLEDSAMYFCASSRQRTGRSGNTIYFGEGSWLTVV.

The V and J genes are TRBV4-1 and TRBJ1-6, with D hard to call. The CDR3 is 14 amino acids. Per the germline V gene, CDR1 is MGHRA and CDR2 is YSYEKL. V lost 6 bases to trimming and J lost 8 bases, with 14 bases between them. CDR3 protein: CASRGPGSDSPLHF. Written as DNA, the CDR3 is TGCGCCAGCAGAGGTCCGGGGTCGGATTCACCCCTCCACTTT.

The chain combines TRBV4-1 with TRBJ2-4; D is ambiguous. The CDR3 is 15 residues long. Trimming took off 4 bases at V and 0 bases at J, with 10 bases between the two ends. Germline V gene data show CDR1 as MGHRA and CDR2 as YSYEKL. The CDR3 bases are TGCGCCAGCAGCCGCACAGATGGAGCCAAAAACATTCAGTACTTC. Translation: CASSRTDGAKNIQYF.

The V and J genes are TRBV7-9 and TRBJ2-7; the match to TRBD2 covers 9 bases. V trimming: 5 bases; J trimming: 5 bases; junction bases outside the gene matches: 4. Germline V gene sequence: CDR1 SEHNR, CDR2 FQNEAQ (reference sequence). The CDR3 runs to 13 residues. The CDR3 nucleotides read TGTGCCAGCAGCCCCTTAGCGGGAGACGAGCAGTACTTC. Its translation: CASSPLAGDEQYF.

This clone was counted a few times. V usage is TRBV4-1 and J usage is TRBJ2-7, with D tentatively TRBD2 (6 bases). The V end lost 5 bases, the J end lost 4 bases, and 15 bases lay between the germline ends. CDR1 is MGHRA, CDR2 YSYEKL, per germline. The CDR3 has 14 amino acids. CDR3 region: CASSYSSANYEQYF. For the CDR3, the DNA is TGCGCCAGCAGCTACTCTAGCGCTAATTACGAGCAGTACTTC.

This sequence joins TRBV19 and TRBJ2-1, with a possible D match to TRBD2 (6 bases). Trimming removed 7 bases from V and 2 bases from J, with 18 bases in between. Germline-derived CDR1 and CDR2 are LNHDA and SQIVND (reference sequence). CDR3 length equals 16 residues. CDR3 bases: TGTGCCAGTAAGGGAGCGGGTCGGGGCCCCTACAATGAGCAGTTCTTC. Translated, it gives CASKGAGRGPYNEQFF.

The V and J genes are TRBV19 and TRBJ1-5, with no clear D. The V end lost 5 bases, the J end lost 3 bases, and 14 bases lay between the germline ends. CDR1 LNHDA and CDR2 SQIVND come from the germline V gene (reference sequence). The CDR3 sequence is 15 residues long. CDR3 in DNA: TGTGCCAGTAGTCCCTGGCAAGATGACAATCAGCCCCAGCATTTT. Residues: CASSPWQDDNQPQHF.

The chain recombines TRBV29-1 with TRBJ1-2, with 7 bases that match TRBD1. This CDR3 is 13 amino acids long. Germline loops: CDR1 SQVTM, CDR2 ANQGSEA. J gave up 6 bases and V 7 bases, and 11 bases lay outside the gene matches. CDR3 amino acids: CSGGPGGFDGYTF. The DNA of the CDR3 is TGCAGCGGAGGACCAGGGGGGTTTGATGGCTACACCTTC.

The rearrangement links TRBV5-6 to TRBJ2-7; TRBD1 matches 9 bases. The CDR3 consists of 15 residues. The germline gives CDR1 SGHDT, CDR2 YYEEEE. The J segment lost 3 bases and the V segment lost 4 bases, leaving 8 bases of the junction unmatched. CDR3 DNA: TGTGCCAGCAGCACCCGGACAGGGGTTAGCTACGAGCAGTACTTC. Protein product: CASSTRTGVSYEQYF.

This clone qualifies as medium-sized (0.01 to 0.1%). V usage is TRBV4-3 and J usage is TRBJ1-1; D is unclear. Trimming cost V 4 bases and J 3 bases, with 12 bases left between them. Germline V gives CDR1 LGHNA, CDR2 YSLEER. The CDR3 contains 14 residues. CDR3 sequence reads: CASSRNRPYTEAFF. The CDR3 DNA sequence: TGCGCCAGCAGCCGAAACAGACCCTACACTGAAGCTTTCTTT.

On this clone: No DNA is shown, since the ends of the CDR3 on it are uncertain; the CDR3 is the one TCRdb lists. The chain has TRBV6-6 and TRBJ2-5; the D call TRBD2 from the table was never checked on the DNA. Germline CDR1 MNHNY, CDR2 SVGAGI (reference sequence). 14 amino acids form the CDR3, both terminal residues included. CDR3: CASSSSAGGQTQYF.

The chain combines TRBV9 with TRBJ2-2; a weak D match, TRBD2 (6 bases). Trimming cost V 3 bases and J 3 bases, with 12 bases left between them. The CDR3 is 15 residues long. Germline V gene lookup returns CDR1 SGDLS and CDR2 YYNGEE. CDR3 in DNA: TGTGCCAGCAGCGGACTAGTTCGGGACACCGGGGAGCTGTTTTTT. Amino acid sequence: CASSGLVRDTGELFF.

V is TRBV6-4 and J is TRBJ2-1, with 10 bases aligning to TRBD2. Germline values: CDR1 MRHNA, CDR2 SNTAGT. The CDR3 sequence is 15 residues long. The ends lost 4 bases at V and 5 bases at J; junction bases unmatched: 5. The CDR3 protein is CASSVLAGDNNEQFF. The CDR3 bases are TGTGCCAGCAGTGTCCTAGCGGGGGATAACAATGAGCAGTTCTTC.

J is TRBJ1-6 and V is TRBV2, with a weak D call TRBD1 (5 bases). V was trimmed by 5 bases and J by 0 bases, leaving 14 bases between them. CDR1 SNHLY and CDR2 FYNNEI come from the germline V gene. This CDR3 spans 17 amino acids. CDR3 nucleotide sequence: TGTGCCAGCAGTTCCGTGGGGGGTAGCTCCTATAATTCACCCCTCCACTTT. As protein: CASSSVGGSSYNSPLHF.

CDR3 loop: CSVARTGAHEQYF. The CDR3 nucleotides read TGCAGCGTTGCGAGGACAGGGGCCCACGAGCAGTACTTC. The V gene is TRBV29-1, the J gene TRBJ2-7; 9 nucleotides agree with TRBD1. The CDR3 runs to 13 residues. V trimming: 4 bases; J trimming: 5 bases; junction bases outside the gene matches: 6. Germline V gene data show CDR1 as SQVTM and CDR2 as ANQGSEA.

The CDR3 nucleotides read TGTGCCAGCAGCTTCCGGGACAAACAGCCCCAGCATTTT. Protein product: CASSFRDKQPQHF. The chain combines TRBV7-2 with TRBJ1-5, with a possible D match to TRBD1 (6 bases). With 3 bases removed from V and 7 bases from J, the gap between germline ends came to 10 bases. The V gene's germline CDR1 is SGHTA and CDR2 FQGNSA. This CDR3 spans 13 amino acids. Complete variable domain (other parts from reference TRBV7-2 and TRBJ1-5): GAGVSQSPSNKVTEKGKDVELRCDPISGHTALYWYRQSLGQGLEFLIYFQGNSAPDKSGLPSDRFSAERTGGSVSTLTIQRTQQEDSAVYLCASSFRDKQPQHFGDGTRLSIL.

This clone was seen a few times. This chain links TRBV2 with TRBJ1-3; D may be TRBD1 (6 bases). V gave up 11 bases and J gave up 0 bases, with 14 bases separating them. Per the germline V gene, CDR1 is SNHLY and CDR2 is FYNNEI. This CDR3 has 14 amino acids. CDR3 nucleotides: TGTGCCTCAACGGGGGGCCTCTCTGGAAACACCATATATTTT. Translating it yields CASTGGLSGNTIYF.

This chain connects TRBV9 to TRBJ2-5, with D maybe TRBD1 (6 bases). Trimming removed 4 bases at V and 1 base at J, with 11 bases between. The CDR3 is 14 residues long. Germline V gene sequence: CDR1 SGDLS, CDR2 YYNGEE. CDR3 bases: TGTGCCAGCAGCACCTTGGACAGCCAAGAGACCCAGTACTTC. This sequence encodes CASSTLDSQETQYF.

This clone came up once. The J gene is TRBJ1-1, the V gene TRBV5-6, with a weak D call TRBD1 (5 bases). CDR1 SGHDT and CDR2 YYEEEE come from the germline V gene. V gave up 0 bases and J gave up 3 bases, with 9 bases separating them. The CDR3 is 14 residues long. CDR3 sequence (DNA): TGTGCCAGCAGCTTGGGGGCGGGGGACACTGAAGCTTTCTTT. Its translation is CASSLGAGDTEAFF.

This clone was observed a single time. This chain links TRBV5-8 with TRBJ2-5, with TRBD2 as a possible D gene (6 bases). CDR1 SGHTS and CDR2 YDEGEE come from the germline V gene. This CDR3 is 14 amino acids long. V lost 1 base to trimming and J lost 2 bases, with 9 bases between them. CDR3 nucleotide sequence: TGTGCCAGCAGCTTGACGGGGGTACAAGAGACCCAGTACTTC. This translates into CASSLTGVQETQYF.

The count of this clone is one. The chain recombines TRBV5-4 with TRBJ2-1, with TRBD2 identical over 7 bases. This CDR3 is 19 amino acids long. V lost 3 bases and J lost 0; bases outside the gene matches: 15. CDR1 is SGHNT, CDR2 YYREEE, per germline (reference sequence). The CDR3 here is CASSSTITGGGSSYNEQFF. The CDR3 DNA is TGTGCCAGCAGCTCGACGATTACAGGCGGGGGTAGCTCCTACAATGAGCAGTTCTTC.

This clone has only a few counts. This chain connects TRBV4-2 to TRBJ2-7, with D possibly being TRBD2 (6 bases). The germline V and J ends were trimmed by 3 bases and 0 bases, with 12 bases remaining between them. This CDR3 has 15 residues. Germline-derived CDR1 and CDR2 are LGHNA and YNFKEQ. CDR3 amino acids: CASSQGSDYSYEQYF. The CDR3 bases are TGTGCCAGCAGCCAGGGGTCGGACTACTCCTACGAGCAGTACTTC.

CDR3 residues: CASSPGDSGGEQYF. In DNA, the CDR3 is TGTGCCAGCTCACCAGGGGACAGCGGGGGCGAGCAGTACTTC. The chain has TRBV18 and TRBJ2-7; D might be TRBD2 (8 bases). V shed 2 bases and J shed 6 bases, with 14 bases lying between them. The V gene's germline CDR1 is KGHSH and CDR2 LQKENI. CDR3 size: 14 residues.

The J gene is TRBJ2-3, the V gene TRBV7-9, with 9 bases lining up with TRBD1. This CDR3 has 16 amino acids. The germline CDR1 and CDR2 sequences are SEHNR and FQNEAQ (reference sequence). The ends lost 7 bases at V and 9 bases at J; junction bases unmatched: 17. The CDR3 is CASTTSGQGLMGTQYF. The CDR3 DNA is TGTGCCAGCACCACGTCGGGACAGGGTTTAATGGGAACGCAGTATTTT.

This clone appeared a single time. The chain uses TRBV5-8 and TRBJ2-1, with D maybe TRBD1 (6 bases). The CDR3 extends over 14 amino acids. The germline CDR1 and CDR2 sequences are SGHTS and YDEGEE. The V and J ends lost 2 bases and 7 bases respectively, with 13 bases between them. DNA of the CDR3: TGTGCCAGCAGCTTCGACAGCAGGGGTAATGAGCAGTTCTTC. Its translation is CASSFDSRGNEQFF.